Below, 9 T cell receptor beta chains from the same sample are listed, as sequenced in a study of T cell responses to AZD1222 COVID-19 vaccine (dated by TCRdb to the early 2020s). Library creation used the immunoSEQ multiplex PCR assay. Not all clones reach the TCRdb copy of this immuneACCESS table, which keeps in-frame sequences only. Checked studies attribute under half of the gap to unresolved V genes and leave the rest unexplained. This sample lists under 200,000 clones; about 92% were detected once. Roughly 4% of the sample belongs to the ten largest clones. In light of the paper, this sample's time point label describes: about 28 days (+/-7) after the second vaccine dose. The treatment or condition label, read with the paper, signifies: meningococcal conjugate vaccine given as trial control. This specimen consisted of peripheral blood, obtained 28 days after the second dose of the MenACWY control vaccine. These receptors all come from an adult who received the MenACWY meningococcal vaccine as a control.

The chain combines TRBV7-9 with TRBJ2-3; D ambiguous. This CDR3 contains 16 residues. Germline lookup yields CDR1 SEHNR and CDR2 FQNEAQ (reference sequence). Trimming took 1 base from V and 0 from J, leaving 11 bases between them. CDR3 bases: TGTGCCAGCAGCTTAGTGATCTTCAAGAGCACAGATACGCAGTATTTT. This translates into CASSLVIFKSTDTQYF.

The V gene is TRBV7-2, the J gene TRBJ1-3, with TRBD1 identical over 9 bases. The CDR3 extends over 16 amino acids. Germline values: CDR1 SGHTA, CDR2 FQGNSA. Trimming cost V 1 base and J 0 bases; bases outside gene matches: 1. For the CDR3, the DNA is TGTGCCAGCAGCTTAGTGGGACAGGGCTCTGGAAACACCATATATTTT. Its translation is CASSLVGQGSGNTIYF.

The chain uses TRBV7-9 and TRBJ2-1; 12 bases are a match to TRBD2. From germline, CDR1 is SEHNR and CDR2 FQNEAQ (reference sequence). The CDR3 runs 19 residues. The V and J ends lost 2 bases and 7 bases, in that order; junction bases with no gene match: 15. The CDR3 nucleotides are TGTGCCAGCAGCTTATTGTTTCGGACTAGCGGGACAGGACCTAATGAGCAGTTCTTC. It codes for CASSLLFRTSGTGPNEQFF.

The chain combines TRBV9 with TRBJ1-2; maybe TRBD1 (6 bases). The CDR3 is made up of 14 amino acids. Germline V gene lookup returns CDR1 SGDLS and CDR2 YYNGEE. Trimming took off 0 bases at V and 8 bases at J, with 14 bases between the two ends. DNA for the CDR3: TGTGCCAGCAGCGTAGTTGGACAGATAGAAGGCTACACCTTC. This encodes CASSVVGQIEGYTF. Together with reference TRBV9 and TRBJ1-2, the CDR3 gives the full variable domain: DSGVTQTPKHLITATGQRVTLRCSPRSGDLSVYWYQQSLDQGLQFLIQYYNGEERAKGNILERFSAQQFPDLHSELNLSSLELGDSALYFCASSVVGQIEGYTFGSGTRLTVV.

The genes are TRBV18 and TRBJ1-6; the D is unclear. Trimming removed 5 bases at V and 0 bases at J, with 11 bases between. This CDR3 region has 16 residues. Germline values: CDR1 KGHSH, CDR2 LQKENI. The CDR3 nucleotides are TGTGCCAGCTCATTTCGGGAAAGCTCCTATAATTCACCCCTCCACTTT. Its protein is CASSFRESSYNSPLHF.

CDR3 loop: CASSLARRLDTQYF. The CDR3 nucleotides are TGTGCCAGCAGCTTGGCAAGGAGGCTTGATACGCAGTATTTT. The rearrangement joins TRBV5-6 to TRBJ2-3, with D perhaps TRBD2 (5 bases). CDR1 SGHDT and CDR2 YYEEEE come from the germline V gene. V gave up 0 bases and J gave up 6 bases, with 11 bases separating them. CDR3 length equals 14 residues.

The gene calls are TRBV5-1 and TRBJ1-2; TRBD1 agrees at 9 bases. The V gene end was trimmed by 0 bases and the J gene end by 4 bases; junction bases not matched to a gene: 4. The germline V gene encodes CDR1 SGHRS and CDR2 YFSETQ. This CDR3 has 15 residues. The CDR3 sequence: CASSLEGQGPYGYTF. CDR3 nucleotides: TGCGCCAGCAGCTTGGAGGGACAGGGTCCCTATGGCTACACCTTC.

The chain links TRBV7-3 to TRBJ2-2; TRBD2 aligns across 11 bases. The CDR3 loop spans 21 amino acids. Looked up from germline, CDR1 is SGHTA and CDR2 is FQGTGA. V lost 1 base to trimming and J lost 5 bases; unmatched junction nucleotides: 18. CDR3 in DNA: TGTGCCAGCAGCTTAAAACCCGGGGGCGAGACTAGCGGGAAAGGTACCGGGGAGCTGTTTTTT. It specifies CASSLKPGGETSGKGTGELFF.

The chain carries TRBV4-1 and TRBJ1-6; D is unresolved. The V and J ends lost 1 base and 5 bases respectively, with 6 bases between them. In germline, CDR1 is MGHRA, CDR2 YSYEKL. CDR3 size: 14 residues. The CDR3 nucleotides read TGCGCCAGCAGCCAAGTCTGGAATAATTCACCCCTCCACTTT. Translated: CASSQVWNNSPLHF.